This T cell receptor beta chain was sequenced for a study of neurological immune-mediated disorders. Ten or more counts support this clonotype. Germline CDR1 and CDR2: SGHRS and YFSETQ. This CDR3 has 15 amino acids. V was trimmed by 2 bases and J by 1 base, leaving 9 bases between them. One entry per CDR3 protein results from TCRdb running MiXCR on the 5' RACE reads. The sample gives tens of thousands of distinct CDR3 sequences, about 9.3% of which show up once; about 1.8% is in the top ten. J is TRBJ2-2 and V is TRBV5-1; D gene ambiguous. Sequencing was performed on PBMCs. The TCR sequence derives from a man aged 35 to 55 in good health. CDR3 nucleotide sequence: TGCGCCAGCAGCTTTAAAGTGGGGAACACCGGGGAGCTGTTTTTT. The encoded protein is CASSFKVGNTGELFF. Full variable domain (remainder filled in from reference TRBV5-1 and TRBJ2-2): KAGVTQTPRYLIKTRGQQVTLSCSPISGHRSVSWYQQTPGQGLQFLFEYFSETQRNKGNFPGRFSGRQFSNSRSEMNVSTLELGDSALYLCASSFKVGNTGELFFGEGSRLTVL.